One and the same sample provided the 8 T cell receptor beta chains below, sequenced in a study of technical replicates of blood from a handful of donors (dated by TCRdb to between 2016 and 2019). Libraries were constructed by the immunoSEQ multiplex PCR assay. Sourced from immuneACCESS, this table was stored by TCRdb with only in-frame sequences that have V and J called. A share of the clones is absent; for the studies checked, an unresolved V gene accounts for under half, and the remainder has no known explanation. The sample yields around 69,000 clones; 85% to 90% were counted once. Approximately 4.4% of the sample goes to the ten largest clones. The sequencing input was PBMCs. The receptors shown here come from a human donor in good health. Some clones in this sample may be carry-over from other donors' samples.

This clone ranks as large (0.1 to 1%). The gene calls are TRBV6-4 and TRBJ1-1; D is uncertain. CDR1 and CDR2 (germline): MRHNA, SNTAGT. V was pared by 3 bases and J by 2 bases, with 7 bases between. The CDR3 runs to 13 residues. CDR3 loop: CASSESGNTEAFF. The CDR3 region has the DNA TGTGCCAGCAGTGAATCAGGAAACACTGAAGCTTTCTTT.

This chain joins TRBV7-2 and TRBJ2-1; 7 bases are shared with TRBD2. The CDR3 is made up of 17 amino acids. Germline V lookup: CDR1 SGHTA, CDR2 FQGNSA. V gave up 1 base and J gave up 3 bases; unmatched junction bases: 9. The CDR3 DNA is TGTGCCAGCAGCTTAGTTATCAGCGGGGCCAGCTACAATGAGCAGTTCTTC. Translating gives CASSLVISGASYNEQFF.

CDR3 coding DNA: TGTGCCAGCAGCAACGACAGAATAGGTACGCAGTATTTT. This encodes CASSNDRIGTQYF. The V and J genes are TRBV7-2 and TRBJ2-3, with D maybe TRBD1 (5 bases). CDR1 and CDR2 from the germline V gene are SGHTA and FQGNSA. Trimming pared 5 bases from V and 8 bases from J, leaving 14 bases between. This CDR3 region has 13 residues.

The rearrangement joins TRBV5-1 to TRBJ1-4; 11 positions agree with TRBD1. Germline lookup yields CDR1 SGHRS and CDR2 YFSETQ. Germline trimming cut 5 bases from V and 4 bases from J; bases unmatched to any gene: 4. The CDR3 spans 15 residues. CDR3 in amino acids: CASRTGTGGNEKLFF. In DNA form, the CDR3 reads TGCGCCAGCAGGACCGGGACAGGGGGTAATGAAAAACTGTTTTTT.

The CDR3: CASSLGRQEYNQPQHF. CDR3 nucleotide sequence: TGTGCCAGCAGCTTAGGGAGACAGGAGTACAATCAGCCCCAGCATTTT. The chain combines TRBV7-8 with TRBJ1-5, with TRBD1 as a possible D gene (6 bases). The V gene's germline CDR1 is SGHVS and CDR2 FQNEAQ. V lost 1 base and J 3 bases, leaving 13 bases between the germline ends. The CDR3 runs 16 residues.

V and J are TRBV6-6 and TRBJ2-7; D possibly corresponds to TRBD2 (5 bases). V lost 10 bases and J 3 bases, leaving 13 bases between the germline ends. The CDR3 contains 12 residues. Germline V gene sequence: CDR1 MNHNY, CDR2 SVGAGI (reference sequence). CDR3 coding DNA: TGTGCCATTCGGGGTGGGAACTACGAGCAGTACTTC. As protein: CAIRGGNYEQYF.

The V and J genes are TRBV5-4 and TRBJ2-5; D may be TRBD2 (6 bases). The CDR3 extends over 13 amino acids. V was pared by 9 bases and J by 5 bases, with 17 bases between. CDR1 and CDR2 (germline): SGHNT, YYREEE (reference sequence). The CDR3 region is CATALGGSETQYF. In DNA form, the CDR3 reads TGTGCCACCGCCCTCGGGGGAAGTGAGACCCAGTACTTC.

The chain employs TRBV18 and TRBJ2-3; 9 positions match TRBD2. The junction had 12 bases not matched to a gene; V was cut back by 3 bases and J by 5 bases. In germline, CDR1 is KGHSH, CDR2 LQKENI. The CDR3 length is 17 residues. In nucleotides, the CDR3 is TGTGCCAGCTCACCTACGACAGCGGGGGGCCGGGGAGATACGCAGTATTTT. Protein product: CASSPTTAGGRGDTQYF.